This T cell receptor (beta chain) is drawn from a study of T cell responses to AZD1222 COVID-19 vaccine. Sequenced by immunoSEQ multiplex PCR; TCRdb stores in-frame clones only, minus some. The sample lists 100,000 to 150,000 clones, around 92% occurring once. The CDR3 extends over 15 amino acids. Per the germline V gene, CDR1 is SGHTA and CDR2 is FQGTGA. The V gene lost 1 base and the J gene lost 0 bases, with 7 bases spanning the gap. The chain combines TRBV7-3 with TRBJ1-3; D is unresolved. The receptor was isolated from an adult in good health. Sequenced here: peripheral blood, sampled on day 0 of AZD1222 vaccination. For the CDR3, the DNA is TGTGCCAGCAGCTTAAACGGGAACTCTGGAAACACCATATATTTT. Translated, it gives CASSLNGNSGNTIYF.